Below, 32 T cell receptor beta chains from the same sample are listed, as sequenced in a study of cytomegalovirus exposure and HLA in healthy donors. Measured with immunoSEQ multiplex PCR; TCRdb has only the in-frame clones, and not every one. The table records around 120,000 clones, approximately 88% of them present only once. Sequencing was carried out using PBMCs. The receptors come from a young man in good health and CMV-seronegative.

The chain links TRBV5-1 to TRBJ2-3; perhaps TRBD2 as D (6 bases). CDR1 is SGHRS, CDR2 YFSETQ, per germline. The CDR3 consists of 15 residues. The V end lost 4 bases, the J end lost 1 base, and 13 bases lay between the germline ends. The CDR3 region has the DNA TGCGCCAGCAGCCCCCCCCGCGGGGGCACAGATACGCAGTATTTT. This translates into CASSPPRGGTDTQYF.

DNA for the CDR3: TGTGCCAGCAGTTACTACGGGGTTATCGACTATGGCTACACCTTC. It encodes CASSYYGVIDYGYTF. The V gene is TRBV6-5, the J gene TRBJ1-2, with no clear D. Germline V CDR1 and CDR2: MNHEY, SVGAGI. V was clipped by 1 base and J by 3 bases, with 12 bases between them. The CDR3 is made up of 15 amino acids.

The chain employs TRBV6-6 and TRBJ2-3, with D maybe TRBD1 (5 bases). Germline V gene lookup returns CDR1 MNHNY and CDR2 SVGAGI (reference sequence). V was cut by 0 bases and J by 3 bases, with 10 bases left in between. This CDR3 has 15 amino acids. The CDR3 DNA follows: TGTGCCAGCAGTTACTCGGGCAGGGATACAGATACGCAGTATTTT. Protein: CASSYSGRDTDTQYF.

The gene calls are TRBV6-1 and TRBJ2-3, with 10 bases aligning to TRBD2. This CDR3 comprises 15 residues. Germline CDR1 and CDR2: MNHNS and SASEGT. V dropped 4 bases and J dropped 3; count of bases not matched to a gene: 4. The CDR3 loop is CASSVGSGGTDTQYF. The CDR3 DNA sequence: TGTGCCAGCAGTGTTGGTAGCGGGGGGACAGATACGCAGTATTTT.

In its sample, this clone was seen once. The CDR3 nucleotides are TGCGCCAGCAGCCAAGATCCCGCGGTGAACACTGAAGCTTTCTTT. Its translation is CASSQDPAVNTEAFF. The V gene is TRBV4-1, the J gene TRBJ1-1; D unresolved. Germline V gives CDR1 MGHRA, CDR2 YSYEKL. The CDR3 runs to 15 residues. V dropped 0 bases and J dropped 0 bases, with 8 bases sitting between them.

The rearrangement joins TRBV11-2 to TRBJ1-2, with D hard to call. Germline loops: CDR1 SGHAT, CDR2 FQNNGV. The CDR3 extends over 13 amino acids. Trimming stripped 5 bases from V and 1 base from J, with 8 bases between. CDR3 sequence reads: CASSQLNNYGYTF. As DNA, the CDR3 is TGTGCCAGCAGCCAACTGAATAACTATGGCTACACCTTC.

V is TRBV14 and J is TRBJ1-3, with TRBD1 as a possible D gene (5 bases). CDR3 length: 16 amino acids. Germline values: CDR1 SGHDN, CDR2 FVKESK. Trimming left V 1 base short and J 4 bases short, with 14 bases between. Written as DNA, the CDR3 is TGTGCCAGCAGCCAAGTTCCGGATGCAGGGGGAAACACCATATATTTT. As protein: CASSQVPDAGGNTIYF.

This clone was seen only once. The chain carries TRBV4-2 and TRBJ1-1; 8 bases agree with TRBD1. This CDR3 comprises 16 residues. V shed 0 bases, J shed 1 base, and the junction held 4 bases outside the gene matches. Germline lookup yields CDR1 LGHNA and CDR2 YNFKEQ. The chain's CDR3 is CASSQDTGTGNTEAFF. The CDR3 bases are TGTGCCAGCAGCCAAGATACGGGGACAGGGAACACTGAAGCTTTCTTT.

The V gene is TRBV29-1, the J gene TRBJ2-7, with D perhaps matching TRBD1 (6 bases). The V end lost 3 bases, the J end lost 11 bases, and 11 bases lay between the germline ends. There are 10 residues in the CDR3. The germline gives CDR1 SQVTM, CDR2 ANQGSEA. The CDR3 DNA reads as TGCAGCGTTGAGCAGGGGCGGGAGTACTTC. This sequence encodes CSVEQGREYF.

The chain joins TRBV5-8 to TRBJ2-1, with D possibly matching TRBD1 (6 bases). Between the trimmed V and J ends, which lost 3 bases and 9 bases, there was a span of 25 bases. The length of the CDR3 is 17 residues. CDR1 and CDR2 from the germline V gene are SGHTS and YDEGEE. The CDR3 is CASSSNVGTTGEGEQFF. The CDR3 nucleotides are TGTGCCAGCAGCTCCAATGTGGGGACAACGGGCGAGGGTGAGCAGTTCTTC.

The rearrangement links TRBV9 to TRBJ2-2; D possibly corresponds to TRBD1 (6 bases). Germline CDR1 reads SGDLS; CDR2 reads YYNGEE. The CDR3 has 15 amino acids. With 7 bases removed from V and 3 bases from J, the gap between germline ends came to 16 bases. The CDR3, as DNA: TGTGCCAGCCTGCCAGGGGTGTTGGACACCGGGGAGCTGTTTTTT. It specifies CASLPGVLDTGELFF.

V is TRBV4-3 and J is TRBJ2-1; TRBD2 might be the D (5 bases). Trimming cost V 0 bases and J 8 bases, with 11 bases left between them. Per the germline V gene, CDR1 is LGHNA and CDR2 is YSLEER. The CDR3 is made up of 14 amino acids. CDR3 nucleotides: TGCGCCAGCAGCCAAGAGGGCCAGGAGGATGAGCAGTTCTTC. The encoded protein is CASSQEGQEDEQFF.

The chain has TRBV5-8 and TRBJ2-1, with 8 nucleotides matching TRBD2. The V segment lost 2 bases and the J segment 13 bases; nucleotides outside the gene matches: 14. Germline assignment: CDR1 SGHTS and CDR2 YDEGEE. The CDR3 length is 15 residues. The CDR3 protein is CASSLSPGTRGGQFF. The CDR3 bases are TGTGCCAGCAGCTTAAGCCCCGGGACTAGAGGGGGACAGTTCTTC. Variable domain in full (rest from reference TRBV5-8 and TRBJ2-1): EAGVTQSPTHLIKTRGQQATLRCSPISGHTSVYWYQQALGLGLQFLLWYDEGEERNRGNFPPRFSGRQFPNYSSELNVNALELEDSALYLCASSLSPGTRGGQFFGPGTRLTVL.

This sequence joins TRBV27 and TRBJ1-5; TRBD1 matches 8 bases. V shed 8 bases, J shed 1 base, and the junction held 4 bases outside the gene matches. The CDR3 length is 14 residues. Germline CDR1 MNHEY, CDR2 SMNVEV (reference sequence). CDR3 residues: CASGQGLSNQPQHF. The CDR3 coding sequence is TGTGCCAGCGGACAGGGTTTGAGCAATCAGCCCCAGCATTTT.

This rearrangement joins TRBV28 to TRBJ1-4; TRBD1 agrees at 7 bases. Germline V lookup: CDR1 MDHEN, CDR2 SYDVKM. CDR3 length equals 14 residues. V was pared by 5 bases and J by 5 bases, with 5 bases of the junction left unmatched. CDR3 DNA: TGTGCCAGCAGTCAGGACAGGTACAATGAAAAACTGTTTTTT. Its translation is CASSQDRYNEKLFF.

The CDR3 spells CASSFLGLAAKNIQYF. The CDR3 DNA follows: TGTGCCAGCAGCTTTTTGGGACTAGCGGCCAAAAACATTCAGTACTTC. The V call is TRBV5-4, the J call TRBJ2-4, with 10 bases aligning to TRBD2. CDR1 and CDR2 (germline): SGHNT, YYREEE (reference sequence). The CDR3 length is 16 residues. With 2 bases clipped from V and 1 base from J, the junction kept 3 bases outside the gene matches. The variable domain in full, completed from reference TRBV5-4 and TRBJ2-4, reads ETGVTQSPTHLIKTRGQQVTLRCSSQSGHNTVSWYQQALGQGPQFIFQYYREEENGRGNFPPRFSGLQFPNYSSELNVNALELDDSALYLCASSFLGLAAKNIQYFGAGTRLSVL.

The chain joins TRBV2 to TRBJ1-5; D gene ambiguous. CDR1 is SNHLY and CDR2 is FYNNEI in the germline V gene. This CDR3 comprises 12 residues. Trimming left V 6 bases short and J 6 bases short, with 9 bases between. CDR3 protein: CASRSDFQPQHF. The CDR3 coding sequence is TGTGCCAGCAGATCGGACTTTCAGCCCCAGCATTTT. The full variable domain, rest sourced from reference TRBV2 and TRBJ1-5, is EPEVTQTPSHQVTQMGQEVILRCVPISNHLYFYWYRQILGQKVEFLVSFYNNEISEKSEIFDDQFSVERPDGSNFTLKIRSTKLEDSAMYFCASRSDFQPQHFGDGTRLSIL.

The V call is TRBV4-1, the J call TRBJ2-1, with TRBD2 as a possible D gene (6 bases). The CDR3 totals 15 residues. V lost 4 bases and J lost 7, with 17 bases in between. Looked up from germline, CDR1 is MGHRA and CDR2 is YSYEKL. The CDR3 bases are TGCGCCAGCAGCCCAACTGCGACTAGTAAGAATGAGCAGTTCTTC. Amino acid sequence: CASSPTATSKNEQFF.

This chain uses TRBV2 with TRBJ1-2; the D gene is possibly TRBD1 (5 bases). V was trimmed by 3 bases and J by 1 base, leaving 12 bases between them. The CDR3 extends over 15 amino acids. The germline CDR1 and CDR2 sequences are SNHLY and FYNNEI. CDR3 protein: CASSDRTPINYGYTF. CDR3 nucleotides: TGTGCCAGCAGTGACCGGACACCTATTAACTATGGCTACACCTTC.

This chain joins TRBV29-1 and TRBJ1-1; D call uncertain. Per the germline V gene, CDR1 is SQVTM and CDR2 is ANQGSEA. There are 12 residues in the CDR3. Trimming took 2 bases from V and 0 from J, leaving 4 bases between them. The CDR3 bases are TGCAGCGTTGAACGGTTGAACACTGAAGCTTTCTTT. Protein sequence: CSVERLNTEAFF.

This chain joins TRBV9 and TRBJ1-3, with TRBD1 matching 10 bases. This CDR3 region has 14 residues. Germline CDR1 is SGDLS and CDR2 is YYNGEE. V gave up 4 bases and J gave up 8 bases; unmatched junction bases: 6. The CDR3 nucleotides read TGTGCCAGCAGCTCCCGGACAGGGGGAGACACCATATATTTT. Protein: CASSSRTGGDTIYF. Using reference TRBV9 and TRBJ1-3 for the parts outside the CDR3, the full variable domain is DSGVTQTPKHLITATGQRVTLRCSPRSGDLSVYWYQQSLDQGLQFLIQYYNGEERAKGNILERFSAQQFPDLHSELNLSSLELGDSALYFCASSSRTGGDTIYFGEGSWLTVV.

V is TRBV6-5 and J is TRBJ2-1; 7 positions match TRBD2. CDR1 and CDR2 (germline): MNHEY, SVGAGI. The junction had 9 bases not matched to a gene; V was cut back by 0 bases and J by 10 bases. The CDR3 covers 15 residues. CDR3: CASSYSSGRTPEQFF. CDR3 nucleotides: TGTGCCAGCAGTTACTCTAGCGGGCGTACGCCCGAGCAGTTCTTC.

This clone was seen a single time. This chain uses TRBV6-5 with TRBJ2-7; D gene unclear. The CDR3 sequence is 11 residues long. Trimming removed 7 bases from V and 6 bases from J, with 10 bases in between. Germline V lookup: CDR1 MNHEY, CDR2 SVGAGI. The CDR3 DNA sequence: TGTGCCAGCATGCTCGGTTCCGAGCAGTACTTC. This gives the protein CASMLGSEQYF.

J is TRBJ1-5 and V is TRBV27, with D hard to call. The ends were cut back, 4 bases at V and 1 base at J, with 11 bases in the middle. Germline values: CDR1 MNHEY, CDR2 SMNVEV (reference sequence). This CDR3 has 15 amino acids. The CDR3: CASSWAGSSNQPQHF. The CDR3 DNA reads as TGTGCCAGCAGTTGGGCAGGCTCGAGCAATCAGCCCCAGCATTTT.

The V and J genes are TRBV9 and TRBJ1-6; 7 bases match TRBD1. In germline, CDR1 is SGDLS, CDR2 YYNGEE. J gave up 7 bases and V 0 bases, and 4 bases lay outside the gene matches. The CDR3 covers 15 residues. The CDR3 reads CASSVDEGANSPLHF. In DNA, the CDR3 is TGTGCCAGCAGCGTAGATGAGGGGGCAAATTCACCCCTCCACTTT.

The chain employs TRBV2 and TRBJ1-6; the D gene is possibly TRBD1 (6 bases). This CDR3 spans 17 amino acids. CDR1 and CDR2 from the germline V gene are SNHLY and FYNNEI. V lost 4 bases and J lost 10, with 23 bases in between. The CDR3 loop reads CASSVRFRGSGGSPLHF. CDR3 coding DNA: TGTGCCAGCAGTGTCCGGTTCCGTGGGAGTGGGGGCTCACCCCTCCACTTT. Full variable domain (missing parts from reference TRBV2 and TRBJ1-6): EPEVTQTPSHQVTQMGQEVILRCVPISNHLYFYWYRQILGQKVEFLVSFYNNEISEKSEIFDDQFSVERPDGSNFTLKIRSTKLEDSAMYFCASSVRFRGSGGSPLHFGNGTRLTVT.

V is TRBV10-3 and J is TRBJ1-2; 7 nucleotides align to TRBD1. CDR1 and CDR2 (germline): ENHRY, SYGVKD. The V gene end was trimmed by 0 bases and the J gene end by 5 bases; junction bases not matched to a gene: 0. This CDR3 is built from 13 residues. The CDR3 coding sequence is TGTGCCATCAGTGAGTCGACAGGGTATGGCTACACCTTC. As protein: CAISESTGYGYTF.

The chain links TRBV9 to TRBJ1-4, with D unclear. The CDR3 is made up of 14 amino acids. Looked up from germline, CDR1 is SGDLS and CDR2 is YYNGEE. Trimming cost V 7 bases and J 0 bases, with 10 bases left between them. The DNA for the CDR3 is TGTGCCAGCGGGAGCAGAACAACTAATGAAAAACTGTTTTTT. Translated: CASGSRTTNEKLFF.

CDR3 bases: TGTGCCAGCAGTGCCCGGGACCATAGCCCGCGGGGTCGTGGCTACACCTTC. As protein: CASSARDHSPRGRGYTF. The chain couples TRBV28 to TRBJ1-2; weak D call: TRBD1 (5 bases). Trimming left V 5 bases short and J 7 bases short, with 26 bases between. The germline V gene has CDR1 MDHEN and CDR2 SYDVKM. This CDR3 has 17 amino acids.

The V call is TRBV4-3, the J call TRBJ2-5; no firm D call. The CDR3 totals 17 residues. Looked up from germline, CDR1 is LGHNA and CDR2 is YSLEER. V gave up 2 bases and J gave up 0 bases, with 16 bases separating them. The CDR3 DNA reads TGCGCCAGCAGCCAAAACCACGGGTCTGGGTACCAAGAGACCCAGTACTTC. It encodes CASSQNHGSGYQETQYF.

The chain joins TRBV18 to TRBJ2-7, with D maybe TRBD2 (6 bases). V lost 3 bases to trimming and J lost 7 bases, with 22 bases between them. CDR3 length: 16 amino acids. In germline, CDR1 is KGHSH, CDR2 LQKENI. The chain's CDR3 is CASSPTTGSNGWEQYF. In DNA form, the CDR3 reads TGTGCCAGCTCACCCACCACCGGGAGTAATGGGTGGGAGCAGTACTTC. Supplemented by reference TRBV18 and TRBJ2-7, the full variable domain reads NAGVMQNPRHLVRRRGQEARLRCSPMKGHSHVYWYRQLPEEGLKFMVYLQKENIIDESGMPKERFSAEFPKEGPSILRIQQVVRGDSAAYFCASSPTTGSNGWEQYFGPGTRLTVT.

The chain has TRBV10-3 and TRBJ2-1, with D maybe TRBD1 (6 bases). V lost 7 bases and J lost 5, with 12 bases in between. The CDR3 is made up of 13 amino acids. The germline V gene encodes CDR1 ENHRY and CDR2 SYGVKD. DNA of the CDR3: TGTGCCATCACTATCGACAGGAACAATGAGCAGTTCTTC. Translating gives CAITIDRNNEQFF.